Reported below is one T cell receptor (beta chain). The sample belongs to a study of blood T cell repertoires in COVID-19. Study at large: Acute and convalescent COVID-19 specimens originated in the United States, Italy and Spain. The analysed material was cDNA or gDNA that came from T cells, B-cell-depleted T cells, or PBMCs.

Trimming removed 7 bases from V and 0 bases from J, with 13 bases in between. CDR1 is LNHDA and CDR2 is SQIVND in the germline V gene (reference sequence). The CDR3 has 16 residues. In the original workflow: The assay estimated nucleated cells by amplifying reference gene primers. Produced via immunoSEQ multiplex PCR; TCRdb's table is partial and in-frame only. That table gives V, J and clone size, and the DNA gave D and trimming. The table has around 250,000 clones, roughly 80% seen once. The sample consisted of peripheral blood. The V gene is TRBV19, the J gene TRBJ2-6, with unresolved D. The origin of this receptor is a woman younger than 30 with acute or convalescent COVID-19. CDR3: CASKGAARSGANVLTF. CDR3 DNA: TGTGCCAGTAAAGGCGCGGCCCGCTCTGGGGCCAACGTCCTGACTTTC.